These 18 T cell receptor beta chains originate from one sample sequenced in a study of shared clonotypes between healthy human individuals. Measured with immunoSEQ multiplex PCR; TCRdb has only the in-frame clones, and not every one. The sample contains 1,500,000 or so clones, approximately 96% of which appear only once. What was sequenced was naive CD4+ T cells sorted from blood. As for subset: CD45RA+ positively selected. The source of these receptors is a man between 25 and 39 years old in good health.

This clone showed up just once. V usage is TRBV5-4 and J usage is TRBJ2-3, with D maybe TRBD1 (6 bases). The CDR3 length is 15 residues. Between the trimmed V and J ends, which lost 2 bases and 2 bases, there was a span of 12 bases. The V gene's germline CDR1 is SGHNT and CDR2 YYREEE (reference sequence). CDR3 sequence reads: CASSLTSGATDTQYF. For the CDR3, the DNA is TGTGCCAGCAGCTTAACATCAGGGGCCACAGATACGCAGTATTTT.

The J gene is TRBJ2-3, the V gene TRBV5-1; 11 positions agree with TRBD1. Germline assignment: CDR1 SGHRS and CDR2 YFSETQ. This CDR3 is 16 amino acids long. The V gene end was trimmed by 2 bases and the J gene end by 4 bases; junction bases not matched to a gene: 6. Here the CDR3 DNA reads TGCGCCAGCAGCTTAGGACAGGGGGCTCCGTCAGATACGCAGTATTTT. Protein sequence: CASSLGQGAPSDTQYF.

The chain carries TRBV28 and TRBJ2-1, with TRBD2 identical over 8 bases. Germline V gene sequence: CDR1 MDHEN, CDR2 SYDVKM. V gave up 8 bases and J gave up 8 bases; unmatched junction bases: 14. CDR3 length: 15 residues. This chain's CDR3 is CASGPTGTRSYEQFF. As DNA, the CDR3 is TGTGCCAGCGGACCTACCGGGACTAGAAGTTATGAGCAGTTCTTC.

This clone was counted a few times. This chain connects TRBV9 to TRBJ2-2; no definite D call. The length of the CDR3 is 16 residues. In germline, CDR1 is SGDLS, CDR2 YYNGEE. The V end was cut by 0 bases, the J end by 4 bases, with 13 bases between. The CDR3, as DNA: TGTGCCAGCAGCGTAGGGGGTTTGTGGATCACCGGGGAGCTGTTTTTT. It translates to CASSVGGLWITGELFF.

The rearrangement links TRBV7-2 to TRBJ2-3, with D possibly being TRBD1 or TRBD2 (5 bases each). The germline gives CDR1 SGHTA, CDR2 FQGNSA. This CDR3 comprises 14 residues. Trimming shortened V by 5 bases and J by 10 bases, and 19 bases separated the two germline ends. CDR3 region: CASSNRDLLPPQYF. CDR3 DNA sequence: TGTGCCAGCAGCAACCGGGACCTCCTCCCCCCGCAGTATTTT.

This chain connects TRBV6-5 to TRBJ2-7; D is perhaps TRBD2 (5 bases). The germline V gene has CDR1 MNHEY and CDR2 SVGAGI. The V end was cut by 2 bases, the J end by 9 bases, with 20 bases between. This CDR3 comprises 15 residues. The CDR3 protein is CASSYTGIPNRPQYF. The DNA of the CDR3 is TGTGCCAGCAGTTACACCGGGATTCCTAATCGTCCGCAGTACTTC.

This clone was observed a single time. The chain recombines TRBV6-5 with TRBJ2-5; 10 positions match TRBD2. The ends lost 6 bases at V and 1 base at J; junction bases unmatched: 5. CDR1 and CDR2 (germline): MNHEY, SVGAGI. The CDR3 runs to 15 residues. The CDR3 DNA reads TGTGCCAGCAGAGACGGACTAGCGGTCCAAGAGACCCAGTACTTC. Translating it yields CASRDGLAVQETQYF.

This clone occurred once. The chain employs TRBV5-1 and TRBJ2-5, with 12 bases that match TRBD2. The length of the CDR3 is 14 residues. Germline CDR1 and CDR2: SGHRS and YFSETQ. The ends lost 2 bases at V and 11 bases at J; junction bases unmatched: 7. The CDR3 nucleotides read TGCGCCAGCAGCTTTAGGACTAGCGGGACCTATCAGTACTTC. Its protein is CASSFRTSGTYQYF.

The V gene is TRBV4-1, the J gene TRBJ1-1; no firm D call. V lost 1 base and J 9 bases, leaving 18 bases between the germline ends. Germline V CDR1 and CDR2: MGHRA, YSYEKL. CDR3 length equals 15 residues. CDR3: CASSQGETIRIKAFF. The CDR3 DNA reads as TGCGCCAGCAGCCAAGGGGAGACAATTCGAATAAAAGCTTTCTTT.

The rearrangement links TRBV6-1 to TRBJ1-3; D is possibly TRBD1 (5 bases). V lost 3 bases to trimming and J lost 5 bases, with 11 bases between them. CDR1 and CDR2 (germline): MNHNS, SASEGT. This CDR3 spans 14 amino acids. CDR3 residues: CASSDSGGRNTIYF. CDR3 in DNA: TGTGCCAGCAGTGATTCTGGGGGTCGAAACACCATATATTTT.

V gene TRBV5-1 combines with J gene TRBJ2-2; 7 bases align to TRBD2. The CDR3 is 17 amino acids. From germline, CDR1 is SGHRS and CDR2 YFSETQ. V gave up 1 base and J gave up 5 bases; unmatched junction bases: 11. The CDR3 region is CASSLLGRQVRTGELFF. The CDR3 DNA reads TGCGCCAGCAGCTTGCTCGGGAGGCAGGTTCGGACCGGGGAGCTGTTTTTT.

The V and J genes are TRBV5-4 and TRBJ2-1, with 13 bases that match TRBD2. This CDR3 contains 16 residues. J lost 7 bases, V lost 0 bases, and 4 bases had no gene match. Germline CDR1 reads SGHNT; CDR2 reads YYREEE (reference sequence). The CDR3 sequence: CASSLGGLAGLNEQFF. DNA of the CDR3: TGTGCCAGCAGCTTGGGGGGACTAGCGGGACTTAATGAGCAGTTCTTC.

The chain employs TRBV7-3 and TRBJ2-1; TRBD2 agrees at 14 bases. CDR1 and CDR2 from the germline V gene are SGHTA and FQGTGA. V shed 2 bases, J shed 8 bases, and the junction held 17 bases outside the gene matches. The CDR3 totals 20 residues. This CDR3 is CASSLLRTGTGTSGSYEQFF. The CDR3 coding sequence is TGTGCCAGCAGCTTACTACGGACAGGGACCGGGACTAGCGGGAGTTATGAGCAGTTCTTC.

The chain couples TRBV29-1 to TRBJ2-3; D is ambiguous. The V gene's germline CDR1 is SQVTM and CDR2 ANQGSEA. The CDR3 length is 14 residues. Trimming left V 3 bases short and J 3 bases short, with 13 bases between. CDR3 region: CSVEVGQLTDTQYF. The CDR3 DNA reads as TGCAGCGTTGAGGTGGGCCAGTTGACAGATACGCAGTATTTT.

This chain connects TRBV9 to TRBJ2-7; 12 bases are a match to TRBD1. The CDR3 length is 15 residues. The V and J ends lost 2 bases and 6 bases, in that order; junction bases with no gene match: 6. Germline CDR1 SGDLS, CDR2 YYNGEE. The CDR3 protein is CASSVGGTGGVEQYF. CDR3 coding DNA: TGTGCCAGCAGCGTCGGTGGGACAGGGGGCGTCGAGCAGTACTTC.

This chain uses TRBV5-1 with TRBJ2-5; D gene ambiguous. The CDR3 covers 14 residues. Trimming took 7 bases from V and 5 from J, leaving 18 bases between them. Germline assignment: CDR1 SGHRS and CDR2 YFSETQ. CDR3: CASDKSSPQETQYF. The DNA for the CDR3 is TGCGCCAGCGATAAATCGAGCCCCCAGGAGACCCAGTACTTC.

CDR3 sequence (DNA): TGTGCCAGCAGCCCCAGACAGCAGAACACTGAAGCTTTCTTT. This gives the protein CASSPRQQNTEAFF. This rearrangement joins TRBV7-2 to TRBJ1-1, with a possible D match to TRBD1 (5 bases). There are 14 residues in the CDR3. The germline V and J ends were trimmed by 5 bases and 1 base, with 11 bases remaining between them. CDR1 and CDR2 (germline): SGHTA, FQGNSA.

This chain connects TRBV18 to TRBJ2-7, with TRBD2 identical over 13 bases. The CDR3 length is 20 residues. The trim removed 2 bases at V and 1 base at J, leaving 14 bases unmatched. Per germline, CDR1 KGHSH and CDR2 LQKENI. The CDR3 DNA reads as TGTGCCAGCTCACCATTGAGCGGACTAGCGGGAGCTGCCTATTCCTACGAGCAGTACTTC. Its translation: CASSPLSGLAGAAYSYEQYF. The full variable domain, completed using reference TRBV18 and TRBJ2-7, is NAGVMQNPRHLVRRRGQEARLRCSPMKGHSHVYWYRQLPEEGLKFMVYLQKENIIDESGMPKERFSAEFPKEGPSILRIQQVVRGDSAAYFCASSPLSGLAGAAYSYEQYFGPGTRLTVT.